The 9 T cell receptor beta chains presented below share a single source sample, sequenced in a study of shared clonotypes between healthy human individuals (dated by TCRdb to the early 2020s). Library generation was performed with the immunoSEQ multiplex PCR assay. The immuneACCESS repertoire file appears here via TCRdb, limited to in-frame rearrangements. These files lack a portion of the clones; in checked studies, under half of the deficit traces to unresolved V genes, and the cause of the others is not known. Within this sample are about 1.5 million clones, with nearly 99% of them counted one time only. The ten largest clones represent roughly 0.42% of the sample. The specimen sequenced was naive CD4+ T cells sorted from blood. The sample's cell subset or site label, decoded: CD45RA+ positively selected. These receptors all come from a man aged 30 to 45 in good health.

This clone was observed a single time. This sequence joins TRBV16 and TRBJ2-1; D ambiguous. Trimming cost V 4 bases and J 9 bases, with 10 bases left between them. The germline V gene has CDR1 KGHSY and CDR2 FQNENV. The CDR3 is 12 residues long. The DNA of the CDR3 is TGTGCCAGCAGCCCCGTTTGGGCTGAGCAGTTCTTC. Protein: CASSPVWAEQFF.

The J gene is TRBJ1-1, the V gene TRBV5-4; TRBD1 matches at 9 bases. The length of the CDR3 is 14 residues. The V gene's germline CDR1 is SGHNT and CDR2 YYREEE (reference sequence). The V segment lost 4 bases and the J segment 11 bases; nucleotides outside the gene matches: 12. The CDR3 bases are TGTGCCAGCAGCGTGGGACAGGGTCTGTTTCTGGCTTTCTTT. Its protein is CASSVGQGLFLAFF.

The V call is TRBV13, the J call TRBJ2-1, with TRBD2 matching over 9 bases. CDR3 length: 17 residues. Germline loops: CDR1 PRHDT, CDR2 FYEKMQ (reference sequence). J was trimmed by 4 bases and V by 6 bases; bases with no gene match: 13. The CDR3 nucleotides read TGTGCCAGCAGGGGTTTTCGAGCGGGAGGATTTTACAATGAGCAGTTCTTC. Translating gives CASRGFRAGGFYNEQFF.

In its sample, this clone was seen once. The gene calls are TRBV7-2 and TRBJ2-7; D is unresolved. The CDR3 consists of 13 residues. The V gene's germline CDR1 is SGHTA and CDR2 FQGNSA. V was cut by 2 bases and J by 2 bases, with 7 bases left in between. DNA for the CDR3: TGTGCCAGCAGCTTAAGAGTACCCTACGAGCAGTACTTC. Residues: CASSLRVPYEQYF.

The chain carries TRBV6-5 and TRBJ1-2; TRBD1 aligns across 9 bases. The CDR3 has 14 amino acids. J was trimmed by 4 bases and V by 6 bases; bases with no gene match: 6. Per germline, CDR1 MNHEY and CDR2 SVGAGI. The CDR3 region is CASSRDRVFYGYTF. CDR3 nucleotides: TGTGCCAGCAGCCGGGACAGGGTCTTCTATGGCTACACCTTC.

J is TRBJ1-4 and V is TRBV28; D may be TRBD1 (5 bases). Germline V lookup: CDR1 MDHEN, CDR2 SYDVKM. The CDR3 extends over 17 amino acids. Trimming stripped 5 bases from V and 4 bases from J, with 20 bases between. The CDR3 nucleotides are TGTGCCAGCAGTGACCGGGACTCGAAGAAGGTTAATGAAAAACTGTTTTTT. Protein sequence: CASSDRDSKKVNEKLFF.

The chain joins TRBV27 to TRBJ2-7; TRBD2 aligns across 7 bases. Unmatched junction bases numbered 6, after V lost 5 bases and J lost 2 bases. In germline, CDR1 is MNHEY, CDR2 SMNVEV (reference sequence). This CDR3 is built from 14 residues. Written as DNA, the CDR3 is TGTGCCAGCAGTCGGCGCGGGAGTGCCTACGAGCAGTACTTC. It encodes CASSRRGSAYEQYF.

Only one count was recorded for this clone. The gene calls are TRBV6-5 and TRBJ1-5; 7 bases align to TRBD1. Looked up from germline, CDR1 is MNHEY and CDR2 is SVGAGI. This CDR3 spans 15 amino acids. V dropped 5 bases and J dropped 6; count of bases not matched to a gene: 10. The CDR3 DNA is TGTGCCAGCAGTAAGGGGGACAGAAGCGGTCAGCCCCAGCATTTT. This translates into CASSKGDRSGQPQHF.

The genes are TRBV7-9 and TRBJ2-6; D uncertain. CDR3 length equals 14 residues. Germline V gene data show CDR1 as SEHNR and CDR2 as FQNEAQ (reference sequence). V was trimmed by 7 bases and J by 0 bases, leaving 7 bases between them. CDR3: CASTSGSGANVLTF. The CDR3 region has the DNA TGTGCCAGCACCTCTGGCTCTGGGGCCAACGTCCTGACTTTC.